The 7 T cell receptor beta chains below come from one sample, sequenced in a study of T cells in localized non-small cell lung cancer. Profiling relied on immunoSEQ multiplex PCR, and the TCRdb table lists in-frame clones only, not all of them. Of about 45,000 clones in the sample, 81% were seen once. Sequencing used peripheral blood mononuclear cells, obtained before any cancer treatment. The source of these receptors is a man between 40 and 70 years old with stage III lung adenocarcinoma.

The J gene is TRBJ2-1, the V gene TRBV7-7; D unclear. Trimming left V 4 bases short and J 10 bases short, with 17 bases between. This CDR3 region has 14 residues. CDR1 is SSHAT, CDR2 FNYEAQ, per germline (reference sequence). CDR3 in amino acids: CASSSSAGIGEQFF. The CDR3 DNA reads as TGTGCCAGCAGCTCGAGTGCTGGGATCGGGGAGCAGTTCTTC.

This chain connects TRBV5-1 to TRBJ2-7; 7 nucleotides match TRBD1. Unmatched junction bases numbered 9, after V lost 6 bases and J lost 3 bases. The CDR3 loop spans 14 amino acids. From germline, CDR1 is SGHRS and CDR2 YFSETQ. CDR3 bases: TGCGCCAGCACCCCCGGGACAGTTGACTACGAGCAGTACTTC. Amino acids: CASTPGTVDYEQYF.

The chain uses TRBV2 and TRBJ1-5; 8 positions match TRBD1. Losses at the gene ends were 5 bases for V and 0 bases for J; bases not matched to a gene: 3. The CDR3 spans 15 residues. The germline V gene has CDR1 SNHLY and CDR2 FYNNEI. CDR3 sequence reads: CASSWDRNSNQPQHF. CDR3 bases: TGTGCCAGCAGTTGGGACAGGAATAGCAATCAGCCCCAGCATTTT.

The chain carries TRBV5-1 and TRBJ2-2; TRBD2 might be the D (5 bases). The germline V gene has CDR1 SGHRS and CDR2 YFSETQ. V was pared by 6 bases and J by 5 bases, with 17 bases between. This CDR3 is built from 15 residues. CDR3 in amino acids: CASTAAGGETGELFF. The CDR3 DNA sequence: TGCGCCAGCACCGCCGCGGGTGGTGAAACCGGGGAGCTGTTTTTT.

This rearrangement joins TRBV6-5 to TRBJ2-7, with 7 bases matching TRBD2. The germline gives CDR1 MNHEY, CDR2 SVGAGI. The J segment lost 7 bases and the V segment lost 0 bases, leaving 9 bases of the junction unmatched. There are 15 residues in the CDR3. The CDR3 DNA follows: TGTGCCAGCAGTTACTCGGCGGGGGACTGGGAGGAGCAGTACTTC. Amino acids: CASSYSAGDWEEQYF.

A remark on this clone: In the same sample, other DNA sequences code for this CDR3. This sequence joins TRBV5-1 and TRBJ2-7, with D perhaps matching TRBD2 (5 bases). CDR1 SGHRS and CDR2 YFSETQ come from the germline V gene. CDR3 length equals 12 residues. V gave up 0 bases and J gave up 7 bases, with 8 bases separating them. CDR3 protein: CASSLAGNEQYF. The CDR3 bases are TGCGCCAGCAGCTTGGCGGGGAATGAGCAGTACTTC. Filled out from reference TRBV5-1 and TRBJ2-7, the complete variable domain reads KAGVTQTPRYLIKTRGQQVTLSCSPISGHRSVSWYQQTPGQGLQFLFEYFSETQRNKGNFPGRFSGRQFSNSRSEMNVSTLELGDSALYLCASSLAGNEQYFGPGTRLTVT.

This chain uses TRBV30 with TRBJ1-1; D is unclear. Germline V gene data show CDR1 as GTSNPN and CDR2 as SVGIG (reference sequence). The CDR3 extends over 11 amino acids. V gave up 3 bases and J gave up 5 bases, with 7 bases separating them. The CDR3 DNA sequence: TGTGCCTGGAGGTTGGGGACTGAAGCTTTCTTT. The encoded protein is CAWRLGTEAFF.